Listed here are 14 T cell receptor beta chains from one sample, sequenced in a study of cytomegalovirus exposure and HLA in healthy donors. PCR involved 60 Vbeta and 13 Jbeta primers. Produced via immunoSEQ multiplex PCR; TCRdb's table is partial and in-frame only. Here the sample spans 130,000 to 150,000 clones, 70% to 80% being singletons. What was sequenced was PBMCs. The receptors here all came from a woman between 45 and 65 years old in good health and CMV-seronegative.

The gene calls are TRBV5-1 and TRBJ1-1; the D is unclear. Deletions cut 0 bases from V and 3 bases from J, with 9 bases between. This CDR3 has 14 residues. CDR1 is SGHRS, CDR2 YFSETQ, per germline. The CDR3 coding sequence is TGCGCCAGCAGCTTGGCCCTTCGGGACACTGAAGCTTTCTTT. Translation: CASSLALRDTEAFF.

The sample holds a few counts of this clone. CDR3 coding DNA: TGCGCCAGCAGCCAAGATGGCCTCCCCAGGGGTGATACTGAAGCTTTCTTT. It codes for CASSQDGLPRGDTEAFF. The gene calls are TRBV4-1 and TRBJ1-1, with TRBD1 as a possible D gene (6 bases). The CDR3 length is 17 residues. Trimming cost V 0 bases and J 5 bases, with 19 bases left between them. Germline-derived CDR1 and CDR2 are MGHRA and YSYEKL.

The chain combines TRBV25-1 with TRBJ2-5; 11 nucleotides line up with TRBD2. Unmatched junction bases numbered 7, after V lost 5 bases and J lost 5 bases. Germline values: CDR1 MGHDK, CDR2 SYGVNS. The CDR3 runs to 15 residues. The CDR3 bases are TGTGCCAGCAGTCCTCACGTAGCGGGGGGGGAGACCCAGTACTTC. This gives the protein CASSPHVAGGETQYF.

The chain is built from TRBV7-6 and TRBJ2-1, with TRBD1 matching over 7 bases. The CDR3 is made up of 15 amino acids. Germline-derived CDR1 and CDR2 are SGHVS and FNYEAQ. The V gene end was trimmed by 6 bases and the J gene end by 6 bases; junction bases not matched to a gene: 11. Here the CDR3 reads CASSYTGDRANEQFF. The CDR3 region has the DNA TGTGCCAGCAGTTACACAGGGGACCGGGCCAATGAGCAGTTCTTC.

The V call is TRBV6-5, the J call TRBJ2-7; D is perhaps TRBD1 (6 bases). The germline V and J ends were trimmed by 0 bases and 7 bases, with 13 bases remaining between them. CDR3 length equals 14 residues. The germline CDR1 and CDR2 sequences are MNHEY and SVGAGI. This CDR3 is CASSYSTSGEEQYF. For the CDR3, the DNA is TGTGCCAGCAGTTACTCGACGTCAGGGGAAGAGCAGTACTTC.

CDR3 sequence (DNA): TGCGCCAGCAGCTTAAGGGGACAGGGACCCACCGGGGAGCTGTTTTTT. This gives the protein CASSLRGQGPTGELFF. The V and J genes are TRBV5-1 and TRBJ2-2, with 9 bases fitting TRBD1. The V gene end was trimmed by 2 bases and the J gene end by 4 bases; junction bases not matched to a gene: 6. Germline V gives CDR1 SGHRS, CDR2 YFSETQ. The CDR3 contains 16 residues. Full variable domain (remainder filled in from reference TRBV5-1 and TRBJ2-2): KAGVTQTPRYLIKTRGQQVTLSCSPISGHRSVSWYQQTPGQGLQFLFEYFSETQRNKGNFPGRFSGRQFSNSRSEMNVSTLELGDSALYLCASSLRGQGPTGELFFGEGSRLTVL.

The V gene is TRBV7-8, the J gene TRBJ1-2; possible D gene TRBD1, 5 bases. The ends were cut back, 5 bases at V and 8 bases at J, with 24 bases in the middle. Germline CDR1 reads SGHVS; CDR2 reads FQNEAQ. The CDR3 is 16 amino acids. As DNA, the CDR3 is TGTGCCAGCAGCCCGGCTGGGGGGGGTACGGTAGGCGGCTACACCTTC. Translation gives CASSPAGGGTVGGYTF.

Only one count was recorded for this clone. This chain connects TRBV2 to TRBJ2-7; 8 bases agree with TRBD2. Per germline, CDR1 SNHLY and CDR2 FYNNEI. The V gene end was trimmed by 1 base and the J gene end by 0 bases; junction bases not matched to a gene: 2. This CDR3 contains 15 residues. Here the CDR3 reads CASSEELAVSYEQYF. The CDR3 nucleotides read TGTGCCAGCAGTGAAGAACTAGCGGTCTCCTACGAGCAGTACTTC.

On this clone: Other DNA variants within this sample encode the same CDR3. The V gene is TRBV13, the J gene TRBJ2-7; D gene ambiguous. The germline V gene encodes CDR1 PRHDT and CDR2 FYEKMQ (reference sequence). The CDR3 has 11 amino acids. The ends were cut back, 5 bases at V and 4 bases at J, with 6 bases in the middle. In DNA form, the CDR3 reads TGTGCCAGCAGCGCTACTTACGAGCAGTACTTC. Translation: CASSATYEQYF. Supplemented by reference TRBV13 and TRBJ2-7, the full variable domain reads AAGVIQSPRHLIKEKRETATLKCYPIPRHDTVYWYQQGPGQDPQFLISFYEKMQSDKGSIPDRFSAQQFSDYHSELNMSSLELGDSALYFCASSATYEQYFGPGTRLTVT.

The chain uses TRBV30 and TRBJ1-2, with TRBD1 matching over 8 bases. Germline assignment: CDR1 GTSNPN and CDR2 SVGIG (reference sequence). The CDR3 contains 13 residues. Unmatched junction bases numbered 9, after V lost 4 bases and J lost 8 bases. The CDR3 region is CAWTNPRDRGYTF. Written as DNA, the CDR3 is TGTGCCTGGACTAACCCCCGGGACAGGGGCTACACCTTC.

The chain uses TRBV29-1 and TRBJ2-7; 8 nucleotides agree with TRBD1. Germline V CDR1 and CDR2: SQVTM, ANQGSEA. This CDR3 spans 13 amino acids. V lost 3 bases to trimming and J lost 3 bases; unmatched junction nucleotides: 4. The CDR3 sequence is CSVEDRAHYEQYF. Here the CDR3 DNA reads TGCAGCGTTGAGGACAGGGCCCACTACGAGCAGTACTTC.

CDR3 region: CASSVDRGTDTQYF. DNA of the CDR3: TGTGCCAGCAGTGTCGACAGGGGCACAGATACGCAGTATTTT. The chain uses TRBV6-5 and TRBJ2-3; TRBD1 aligns across 7 bases. V lost 5 bases and J lost 1; bases outside the gene matches: 3. The CDR3 length is 14 residues. Germline-derived CDR1 and CDR2 are MNHEY and SVGAGI.

V and J are TRBV29-1 and TRBJ2-2; 9 positions agree with TRBD1. Germline V gene data show CDR1 as SQVTM and CDR2 as ANQGSEA. The CDR3 spans 14 residues. Unmatched junction bases numbered 13, after V lost 6 bases and J lost 11 bases. This chain's CDR3 is CSVVTGGESYELFF. CDR3 nucleotide sequence: TGCAGCGTGGTTACAGGGGGCGAATCTTATGAGCTGTTTTTT.

This clone was seen only a few times. The chain links TRBV6-5 to TRBJ2-1; D ambiguous. V lost 6 bases to trimming and J lost 9 bases, with 3 bases between them. The CDR3 sequence is 9 residues long. Germline V gives CDR1 MNHEY, CDR2 SVGAGI. CDR3 residues: CASRSEQFF. The CDR3 DNA reads as TGTGCCAGCAGGAGTGAGCAGTTCTTC.